This entry lists 16 T cell receptor beta chains sequenced from one sample in a study of vaccination and CD4 T cells after COVID-19. Treatment denoted: roughly 11-day PBMC culture with coronavirus spike peptide pools or control peptides (ViraFEST assay). Their target antigens are unknown. Sequence data for DNA of cultured CD4+ T cells were generated by the Oncomine TCR Beta short-read assay. TCRdb itself ran the PCR reads through MiXCR, one entry per CDR3 protein. Of roughly 18,000 distinct CDR3 sequences listed, less than 65% are singletons. Sequenced: CD4+ T cells from blood, cultured in vitro. The receptors come from a human donor who had recovered from COVID-19.

This clonotype was detected a few times. This rearrangement joins TRBV6-2 or TRBV6-3 to TRBJ1-5, with 7 bases matching TRBD1. Per germline, CDR1 MNHEY and CDR2 SVGEGT. CDR3 length: 18 amino acids. The J segment lost 5 bases and the V segment lost 2 bases, leaving 15 bases of the junction unmatched. The CDR3 DNA sequence: TGTGCCAGCAGTTACGCTATGGTAGGACAGGCGGGGGATCAGCCCCAGCATTTT. This encodes CASSYAMVGQAGDQPQHF.

The chain combines TRBV7-9 with TRBJ1-1; D is perhaps TRBD1 (6 bases). This CDR3 spans 16 amino acids. The V end lost 5 bases, the J end lost 3 bases, and 19 bases lay between the germline ends. Per germline, CDR1 SEHNR and CDR2 FQNEAQ (reference sequence). The CDR3 loop reads CASSPRPTGRHTEAFF. CDR3 bases: TGTGCCAGCAGCCCCCGACCGACAGGAAGACACACTGAAGCTTTCTTT.

The chain employs TRBV15 and TRBJ2-7; 10 bases agree with TRBD2. CDR1 is LNHNV, CDR2 YYDKDF, per germline (reference sequence). With 0 bases clipped from V and 3 bases from J, the junction kept 8 bases outside the gene matches. The CDR3 covers 17 residues. CDR3 residues: CATSREGASGGYYEQYF. CDR3 coding DNA: TGTGCCACCAGCAGAGAAGGGGCTAGCGGGGGATACTACGAGCAGTACTTC. The full variable domain, its missing parts supplied by reference TRBV15 and TRBJ2-7, is DAMVIQNPRYQVTQFGKPVTLSCSQTLNHNVMYWYQQKSSQAPKLLFHYYDKDFNNEADTPDNFQSRRPNTSFCFLDIRSPGLGDTAMYLCATSREGASGGYYEQYFGPGTRLTVT.

This clonotype was seen a few times. This chain connects TRBV6-1 to TRBJ2-7; 7 nucleotides line up with TRBD1. This CDR3 region has 14 residues. Losses at the gene ends were 2 bases for V and 0 bases for J; bases not matched to a gene: 1. The germline V gene has CDR1 MNHNS and CDR2 SASEGT. CDR3 nucleotide sequence: TGTGCCAGCAGTGAACAGGGGGTCTCCTACGAGCAGTACTTC. Translation: CASSEQGVSYEQYF.

This clonotype was seen once. The chain carries TRBV6-1 and TRBJ1-6, with 10 bases fitting TRBD1. The CDR3 has 15 residues. From germline, CDR1 is MNHNS and CDR2 SASEGT. J gave up 6 bases and V 4 bases, and 3 bases lay outside the gene matches. The CDR3 DNA sequence: TGTGCCAGCAGTGGCCGGGACAGGGGTAATTCACCCCTCCACTTT. Translation gives CASSGRDRGNSPLHF.

This chain uses TRBV7-8 with TRBJ2-3, with 9 bases identical to TRBD1. Germline lookup yields CDR1 SGHVS and CDR2 FQNEAQ. Losses at the gene ends were 3 bases for V and 5 bases for J; bases not matched to a gene: 3. The CDR3 consists of 14 residues. This CDR3 is CASSLDRGRDTQYF. The CDR3 DNA reads as TGTGCCAGCAGCTTGGACAGGGGAAGAGATACGCAGTATTTT.

The rearrangement uses TRBV20-1 and TRBJ1-2, with 11 positions matching TRBD1. V was clipped by 1 base and J by 4 bases; unmatched bases: 2. CDR1 DFQATT and CDR2 SNEGSKA come from the germline V gene (reference sequence). This CDR3 spans 14 amino acids. The CDR3 loop is CSARAGTGGYGYTF. Here the CDR3 DNA reads TGCAGTGCTAGAGCCGGGACAGGGGGCTATGGCTACACCTTC.

V and J are TRBV27 and TRBJ1-1; D is possibly TRBD1 (5 bases). In germline, CDR1 is MNHEY, CDR2 SMNVEV (reference sequence). This CDR3 comprises 14 residues. The ends were cut back, 5 bases at V and 4 bases at J, with 14 bases in the middle. CDR3 DNA: TGTGCCAGCAGTGGGGGACCGGGTGGCACTGAAGCTTTCTTT. Its translation is CASSGGPGGTEAFF.

The rearrangement links TRBV5-8 to TRBJ2-7; 7 bases align to TRBD2. This CDR3 spans 14 amino acids. The J segment lost 2 bases and the V segment lost 1 base, leaving 3 bases of the junction unmatched. Germline V gene data show CDR1 as SGHTS and CDR2 as YDEGEE. CDR3 nucleotides: TGTGCCAGCAGCTTGCTGCGGGGGACCTACGAGCAGTACTTC. It codes for CASSLLRGTYEQYF.

This clonotype showed up just a few times. One junction end disagrees with the germline gene, perhaps due to a read error. This CDR3 reads CSARDSSGANVLTF. The CDR3 DNA reads TGCAGTGCCAGAGACAGTTCTGGGGCCAACGTCCTGACTTTC. The V gene is TRBV20-1, the J gene TRBJ2-6; D possibly corresponds to TRBD1 (5 bases). This CDR3 region has 14 residues. Germline loops: CDR1 DFQATT, CDR2 SNEGSKA (reference sequence).

This clonotype was counted once. This chain connects TRBV6-2 or TRBV6-3 to TRBJ2-7; TRBD1 matches 7 bases. Germline V gene lookup returns CDR1 MNHEY and CDR2 SVGEGT. CDR3 size: 14 residues. V shed 6 bases, J shed 0 bases, and the junction held 5 bases outside the gene matches. The CDR3 sequence: CASSPQGNSYEQYF. The CDR3 DNA reads as TGTGCCAGCAGCCCACAGGGGAACTCCTACGAGCAGTACTTC.

V gene TRBV30 combines with J gene TRBJ1-6; tentatively, D is TRBD1 (5 bases). The length of the CDR3 is 15 residues. V lost 3 bases to trimming and J lost 5 bases, with 14 bases between them. Germline-derived CDR1 and CDR2 are GTSNPN and SVGIG (reference sequence). As DNA, the CDR3 is TGTGCCTGGAGATCAGGGTTCCGAGATAATTCACCCCTCCACTTT. Amino acid sequence: CAWRSGFRDNSPLHF.

This rearrangement joins TRBV19 to TRBJ1-1, with TRBD1 matching over 8 bases. This CDR3 has 15 residues. Germline lookup yields CDR1 LNHDA and CDR2 SQIVND (reference sequence). The junction had 9 bases not matched to a gene; V was cut back by 5 bases and J by 4 bases. Here the CDR3 reads CASSAQGAVVTEAFF. The CDR3, as DNA: TGTGCCAGTAGTGCCCAGGGGGCGGTGGTCACTGAAGCTTTCTTT.

The V and J genes are TRBV28 and TRBJ1-5; D unclear. CDR1 is MDHEN, CDR2 SYDVKM, per germline. V was pared by 3 bases and J by 5 bases, with 11 bases between. The CDR3 loop spans 14 amino acids. In DNA form, the CDR3 reads TGTGCCAGCAGTTTGGTCCAGGCCCATCAGCCCCAGCATTTT. Translation: CASSLVQAHQPQHF.

The rearrangement joins TRBV20-1 to TRBJ1-5; D gene unclear. Germline CDR1 DFQATT, CDR2 SNEGSKA (reference sequence). The CDR3 is 15 residues long. With 5 bases removed from V and 1 base from J, the gap between germline ends came to 15 bases. The CDR3 loop is CSAFPWGESNQPQHF. The CDR3 DNA reads as TGCAGTGCTTTCCCCTGGGGAGAGAGCAATCAGCCCCAGCATTTT.

The chain joins TRBV20-1 to TRBJ2-1, with D possibly being TRBD1 or TRBD2 (6 bases each). Germline lookup yields CDR1 DFQATT and CDR2 SNEGSKA (reference sequence). V was shortened by 5 bases and J by 12 bases, with 14 bases between the two germline ends. The CDR3 contains 11 residues. CDR3 sequence: CSAFPGASQFF. The CDR3, as DNA: TGCAGTGCTTTCCCGGGGGCGTCGCAGTTCTTC.